What follows is one T cell receptor (beta chain) and its context. Germline V lookup: CDR1 SGHVS, CDR2 FQNEAQ. The length of the CDR3 is 16 residues. V lost 5 bases, J lost 10 bases, and 21 bases lay in between. Primers included in the PCR were 60 Vbeta and 13 Jbeta primers. Using immunoSEQ multiplex PCR, the repertoire was profiled, and TCRdb retains in-frame clones only, with some absent. The sample holds 99,000 or so clones, almost 70% seen once. The data originate from a study of cytomegalovirus exposure and HLA in healthy donors. The sample was PBMCs. The TCR comes from a man aged 25 to 45 in good health and CMV-seronegative. This chain uses TRBV7-8 with TRBJ1-6, with D perhaps matching TRBD1 (5 bases). The CDR3 DNA reads as TGTGCCAGCAGCCCCCAGCCGGGAGGGACGAGATCACCCCTCCACTTT. This translates into CASSPQPGGTRSPLHF.